A selection of T cell receptor beta chains follows, all from one sample in a study of T cells in Graves' hyperthyroidism and ophthalmopathy. Each CDR3 protein gets one entry after TCRdb re-called the multiplex PCR reads with MiXCR. In the table there are fewer than 750,000 distinct CDR3 sequences, about 43% of which are singletons. The source material was peripheral blood or thyroid tissue (not recorded which). The origin of the receptors is a woman aged 18-30 years with Graves' hyperthyroidism. The CDR3 runs from the conserved cysteine through the conserved F or W. Fields, in order: J gene, clone size, D gene, V gene, CDR3 protein, CDR3 DNA. D genes are given only for firm matches. Some rows have no size entry. The others give once, few or many, or a class for an expanded clone.

TRBJ1-5,once,-,TRBV7-2,CASSSRAGVEGQPQHF,TGTGCCAGCAGCTCTAGGGCAGGGGTAGAGGGTCAGCCCCAGCATTTT
TRBJ1-3,few,-,TRBV27,CASSSRDTGNTIYF,TGTGCCAGCAGTTCCCGGGACACCGGAAACACCATATATTTT
TRBJ2-5,many,-,TRBV7-9,CASSFDRVETQYF,TGTGCCAGCAGCTTCGATCGCGTCGAGACCCAGTACTTC
TRBJ1-5,many,TRBD1,TRBV5-5,CASTLGAGGNQPQHF,TGTGCCAGCACTTTGGGGGCAGGGGGGAATCAGCCCCAGCATTTT
TRBJ1-4,few,TRBD1,TRBV29-1,CSVVWTGKEKLFF,TGCAGCGTTGTCTGGACAGGGAAAGAAAAACTGTTTTTT
TRBJ1-3,many,-,TRBV2,CASSDLFGNTIYF,TGTGCCAGCAGTGATCTTTTTGGAAACACCATATATTTT
TRBJ1-1,many,-,TRBV13,CASETANTEAFF,TGTGCCAGCGAGACAGCGAACACTGAAGCTTTCTTT
TRBJ1-1,many,-,TRBV7-2,CASSSRDSGEAFF,TGTGCCAGCAGCTCCCGGGATTCAGGTGAAGCTTTCTTT
TRBJ2-7,many,TRBD2,TRBV7-9,CASSLVTSPSPNEQYF,TGTGCCAGCAGCTTAGTGACTAGCCCCTCTCCTAACGAGCAGTACTTC
TRBJ1-4,-,TRBD1,TRBV29-1,CSVRQGGNGEKLFF,TGCAGCGTTAGACAGGGAGGCAATGGTGAAAAACTGTTTTTT
TRBJ2-5,many,-,TRBV6-1,CASSEEGGAEETQYF,TGTGCCAGCAGTGAGGAGGGGGGGGCTGAAGAGACCCAGTACTTC
TRBJ2-3,-,-,TRBV7-9,CASSLLQGKDTDTQYF,TGTGCCAGCAGCTTACTTCAGGGAAAAGACACAGATACGCAGTATTTT
TRBJ2-5,once,TRBD1,TRBV20-1,CSARTGGTGYHQPQYF,TGCAGTGCTAGAACCGGCGGGACAGGGTATCATCAGCCCCAGTACTTC
TRBJ1-1,-,-,TRBV24-1,CATRQEHTEAFF,TGTGCCACTAGACAGGAGCACACTGAAGCTTTCTTT
TRBJ2-3,-,-,TRBV6-2/TRBV6-3,CASSEDSTSTDTQYF,TGTGCCAGCAGTGAAGACAGTACTAGCACAGATACGCAGTATTTT
TRBJ1-2,-,TRBD1,TRBV12-5,CASGSVLNLDRVTYGYTF,TGTGCTAGTGGTTCGGTACTGAATCTAGACAGGGTGACCTATGGCTACACCTTC
TRBJ1-4,many,-,TRBV29-1,CSVEKVTAGEKLFF,TGCAGCGTTGAAAAGGTGACAGCAGGAGAAAAACTGTTTTTT
TRBJ1-2,-,-,TRBV20-1,CSAISGGYTF,TGCAGTGCCATATCGGGAGGCTACACCTTC
TRBJ2-4,-,-,TRBV5-8,CASSLNRENIQYF,TGTGCCAGCAGCTTGAACAGGGAGAACATTCAGTACTTC
TRBJ2-5,-,TRBD2,TRBV10-1,CASSTGTSGQETQYF,TGCGCCAGCAGTACAGGGACTAGCGGACAAGAGACCCAGTACTTC
TRBJ1-2,-,TRBD1,TRBV2,CASSEGTGRDDGYTF,TGTGCCAGCAGTGAAGGGACAGGACGGGATGATGGCTACACCTTC
TRBJ2-7,many,-,TRBV2,CASSEPLRPERYF,TGTGCCAGCAGTGAACCCTTACGTCCGGAGCGGTACTTC
TRBJ1-5,-,TRBD1,TRBV10-3,CAISYFPPTGDSNQPQHF,TGTGCCATCAGTTACTTCCCACCGACAGGGGATAGCAATCAGCCCCAGCATTTT
TRBJ2-5,-,TRBD1,TRBV2,CASSFPGQGGETQYF,TGTGCCAGCAGTTTTCCGGGACAGGGTGGAGAGACCCAGTACTTC
TRBJ1-1,-,TRBD1,TRBV4-1,CASRQTGDSLGTEALF,TGCGCCAGCAGACAGACAGGGGATTCGTTGGGCACTGAAGCTCTCTTT
TRBJ1-1,few,-,TRBV12-5,CASGPAGTRGEAFF,TGTGCTAGTGGCCCCGCCGGGACTCGCGGTGAAGCTTTCTTT
TRBJ2-7,-,TRBD1,TRBV29-1,CSVSGQGHYEQYF,TGCAGCGTATCGGGACAGGGTCACTACGAGCAGTACTTC
TRBJ1-4,many,TRBD1,TRBV2,CASREQGYNEKLFF,TGTGCCAGCAGGGAACAGGGGTATAATGAAAAACTGTTTTTT
TRBJ1-1,many,-,TRBV12-5,CASGTTVGPEAFF,TGTGCTAGTGGTACTACTGTAGGGCCTGAAGCTTTCTTT
TRBJ2-7,many,-,TRBV10-2,CASSEDTGTYEQYF,TGCGCCAGCAGTGAGGACACAGGGACCTACGAGCAGTACTTC
TRBJ1-1,-,-,TRBV7-9,CASSFTGSPAHTEAFF,TGTGCCAGCAGCTTTACAGGGTCTCCAGCGCACACTGAAGCTTTCTTT
TRBJ2-2,-,TRBD2,TRBV19,CASGGAGGNTGELFF,TGTGCCAGTGGTGGGGCGGGAGGGAACACCGGGGAGCTGTTTTTT
TRBJ1-5,-,TRBD1,TRBV29-1,CSVVKTGGENNEHF,TGCAGCGTTGTTAAGACAGGGGGAGAGAACAATGAGCATTTT